This T cell receptor beta chain was obtained from a study of blood T cell repertoires in COVID-19. No more than 2 weeks before study entry, exposed participants had met a case of COVID-19. This CDR3 spans 17 amino acids. Losses at the gene ends were 5 bases for V and 3 bases for J; bases not matched to a gene: 13. Per germline, CDR1 SGHVS and CDR2 FQNEAQ. Data came from immunoSEQ multiplex PCR; TCRdb stores just in-frame clones and leaves some out. The sample lists 400,000 to 500,000 clones, about 88% occurring once. This chain links TRBV7-8 with TRBJ2-3; 8 bases align to TRBD1. Sequenced material: PBMCs or T cells enriched from blood (not recorded which). This TCR derives from a young woman who had been exposed to COVID-19. DNA for the CDR3: TGTGCCAGCAGCCGAAAAGTAAGACAGGGGCTGACAGATACGCAGTATTTT. This gives the protein CASSRKVRQGLTDTQYF.